One sample yielded the 13 T cell receptor beta chains listed below, sequenced in a study of regulatory T cells in long-lasting Graves disease. The time point is: newly diagnosed GD, antithyroid drugs for less than 3 months. With RNA extracted from PBMCs as input, the TCR library was made. Investigators prepared the TCR beta libraries by applying iRepertoire HTBI primers and Arm-PCR of CDR3 regions. TCRdb fed the multiplex PCR reads into MiXCR, producing one record per CDR3 protein. The sample lists more than 400,000 distinct CDR3 sequences; around 15% were seen once. This sample was shared with a second study, whose subject was T cells in Graves' hyperthyroidism and ophthalmopathy.

Sequenced here: peripheral blood mononuclear cells (PBMCs), sampled at new diagnosis, from a patient treated with antithyroid drugs. The receptors were sampled from a man aged 35 to 55 with Graves disease.

The chain links TRBV7-9 to TRBJ1-1; D is undetermined. CDR3 length equals 14 residues. Trimming pared 5 bases from V and 4 bases from J, leaving 14 bases between. CDR1 and CDR2 from the germline V gene are SEHNR and FQNEAQ (reference sequence). Here the CDR3 DNA reads TGTGCCAGCAGCCCAGGCGGGTGGGGCACTGAAGCTTTCTTT. It specifies CASSPGGWGTEAFF.

At least ten counts were recorded for this clonotype. The J gene is TRBJ2-1, the V gene TRBV5-1; 8 bases agree with TRBD1. The trim removed 3 bases at V and 2 bases at J, leaving 10 bases unmatched. This CDR3 has 17 amino acids. The V gene's germline CDR1 is SGHRS and CDR2 YFSETQ. The CDR3 is CASSSTLGQGAYNEQFF. The CDR3 DNA follows: TGCGCCAGCAGCTCCACACTCGGACAGGGCGCCTACAATGAGCAGTTCTTC. The whole variable domain, remainder taken from reference TRBV5-1 and TRBJ2-1, is KAGVTQTPRYLIKTRGQQVTLSCSPISGHRSVSWYQQTPGQGLQFLFEYFSETQRNKGNFPGRFSGRQFSNSRSEMNVSTLELGDSALYLCASSSTLGQGAYNEQFFGPGTRLTVL.

The rearrangement links TRBV14 to TRBJ1-2; D unresolved. The CDR3 is 15 residues long. Germline values: CDR1 SGHDN, CDR2 FVKESK. V lost 1 base and J lost 4, with 13 bases in between. The CDR3 spells CASSQAAAGPYGYTF. DNA for the CDR3: TGTGCCAGCAGCCAAGCTGCCGCCGGCCCCTATGGCTACACCTTC. The entire variable domain, with the rest obtained from reference TRBV14 and TRBJ1-2, is as follows: EAGVTQFPSHSVIEKGQTVTLRCDPISGHDNLYWYRRVMGKEIKFLLHFVKESKQDESGMPNNRFLAERTGGTYSTLKVQPAELEDSGVYFCASSQAAAGPYGYTFGSGTRLTVV.

The V and J genes are TRBV29-1 and TRBJ2-7, with 7 bases that match TRBD2. V was pared by 3 bases and J by 6 bases, with 14 bases of the junction left unmatched. This CDR3 is 15 amino acids long. The germline CDR1 and CDR2 sequences are SQVTM and ANQGSEA. The CDR3 spells CSVDAGRPSGTEQYF. The CDR3 DNA reads TGCAGCGTTGATGCGGGGAGACCAAGCGGGACCGAGCAGTACTTC.

In its sample, this clonotype was seen once. At one end the junction does not follow the germline gene, possibly because of a read error. The chain links TRBV3-1 to TRBJ2-7, with TRBD1 identical over 7 bases. CDR1 and CDR2 from the germline V gene are LGHDT and YNNKEL (reference sequence). This CDR3 has 14 residues. CDR3 amino acids: CASSPPGQSYKQYF. Written as DNA, the CDR3 is TGTGCCAGCAGCCCTCCGGGACAGAGCTACAAGCAGTACTTC.

Ten or more counts support this clonotype. DNA for the CDR3: TGTGCCAGCAGCGTAGGAGGGAGGAACACTGAAGCTTTCTTT. Translation: CASSVGGRNTEAFF. The rearrangement joins TRBV9 to TRBJ1-1, with D hard to call. Looked up from germline, CDR1 is SGDLS and CDR2 is YYNGEE. V gave up 0 bases and J gave up 1 base, with 7 bases separating them. The CDR3 has 14 amino acids. Complete variable domain (other parts from reference TRBV9 and TRBJ1-1): DSGVTQTPKHLITATGQRVTLRCSPRSGDLSVYWYQQSLDQGLQFLIQYYNGEERAKGNILERFSAQQFPDLHSELNLSSLELGDSALYFCASSVGGRNTEAFFGQGTRLTVV.

The sample holds many counts of this clonotype. The J gene is TRBJ2-7, the V gene TRBV11-3; TRBD2 is a possible D gene (5 bases). The CDR3 runs 14 residues. The germline V and J ends were trimmed by 5 bases and 1 base, with 12 bases remaining between them. CDR1 and CDR2 (germline): SGHNT, YENEEA. CDR3 loop: CASSPVSGSYEQYF. The CDR3 region has the DNA TGTGCCAGCAGCCCGGTAAGCGGATCCTACGAGCAGTACTTC.

This clonotype turned up a few times. This chain connects TRBV19 to TRBJ1-2; 7 bases line up with TRBD1. The CDR3 sequence is 14 residues long. CDR1 is LNHDA and CDR2 is SQIVND in the germline V gene (reference sequence). The junction had 6 bases not matched to a gene; V was cut back by 4 bases and J by 4 bases. The CDR3 protein is CASSTGTDIYGYTF. CDR3 DNA: TGTGCCAGTAGTACCGGGACAGACATCTATGGCTACACCTTC.

This clonotype was seen ten or more times. This chain joins TRBV24-1 and TRBJ1-5; no definite D call. V lost 2 bases and J lost 6, with 7 bases in between. The CDR3 extends over 13 amino acids. Germline V gene sequence: CDR1 KGHDR, CDR2 SFDVKD. CDR3 protein: CATSDSATQPQHF. The CDR3 DNA is TGTGCCACCAGTGATTCTGCTACTCAGCCCCAGCATTTT.

This clonotype was seen ten or more times. The chain joins TRBV7-2 to TRBJ2-7, with TRBD2 matching over 11 bases. This CDR3 comprises 16 residues. CDR1 and CDR2 (germline): SGHTA, FQGNSA. The ends lost 1 base at V and 6 bases at J; junction bases unmatched: 8. The CDR3 sequence: CASSLDTSGGQSEQYF. CDR3 in DNA: TGTGCCAGCAGCTTAGATACTAGCGGGGGCCAGAGCGAGCAGTACTTC.

This clonotype was seen repeatedly, ten times or more. V usage is TRBV5-1 and J usage is TRBJ2-7; D possibly matches TRBD1 or TRBD2 (5 bases each). The V gene's germline CDR1 is SGHRS and CDR2 YFSETQ. The length of the CDR3 is 14 residues. V was clipped by 4 bases and J by 5 bases, with 16 bases between them. CDR3 DNA: TGCGCCAGCAGCCGGGGACCTAGACCCCACGAGCAGTACTTC. Translation: CASSRGPRPHEQYF.

This clonotype was counted ten times or more. The chain recombines TRBV12-5 with TRBJ2-5; perhaps TRBD2 as D (6 bases). The CDR3 loop spans 13 amino acids. Deletions cut 7 bases from V and 5 bases from J, with 14 bases between. Germline CDR1 LGHNT, CDR2 FRNRAP. CDR3 amino acids: CASDRDFGETQYF. CDR3 nucleotide sequence: TGTGCTAGTGATCGGGACTTCGGGGAGACCCAGTACTTC.

This clonotype was seen at least ten times. The chain is built from TRBV11-1 and TRBJ2-7; TRBD1 matches at 8 bases. V trimming: 5 bases; J trimming: 0 bases; junction bases outside the gene matches: 6. The CDR3 sequence is 15 residues long. From germline, CDR1 is SGHAT and CDR2 FQDESV (reference sequence). CDR3 amino acids: CASSQDRDSSYEQYF. CDR3 in DNA: TGTGCCAGCAGCCAGGACAGGGATAGCTCCTACGAGCAGTACTTC.